Following are 24 T cell receptor beta chains from one sample sequenced in a study of cytomegalovirus exposure and HLA in healthy donors. PCR primers comprised 60 Vbeta and 13 Jbeta primers. Data came from immunoSEQ multiplex PCR; TCRdb stores just in-frame clones and leaves some out. The profile shows about 140,000 clones, roughly three quarters of them singletons. The specimen was PBMCs. The source of these receptors is a female donor in good health and CMV-seronegative.

The chain has TRBV19 and TRBJ2-1; TRBD2 might be the D (5 bases). The CDR3 runs 17 residues. Germline V gives CDR1 LNHDA, CDR2 SQIVND (reference sequence). The V and J ends lost 3 bases and 0 bases respectively, with 15 bases between them. The CDR3 loop is CASSIRGGPSSYNEQFF. For the CDR3, the DNA is TGTGCCAGTAGTATCCGAGGCGGGCCGAGCTCCTACAATGAGCAGTTCTTC.

The CDR3 DNA follows: TGTGCCAGCAGTTACCTTAGCGGGGGGACGTACGAGCAGTACTTC. Translation gives CASSYLSGGTYEQYF. The rearrangement uses TRBV27 and TRBJ2-7; 10 positions agree with TRBD2. The length of the CDR3 is 15 residues. V shed 4 bases and J 4 bases; nucleotides not matched to a gene: 7. CDR1 MNHEY and CDR2 SMNVEV come from the germline V gene (reference sequence).

This clone occurred a few times. J is TRBJ2-5 and V is TRBV7-9, with 8 bases lining up with TRBD2. The J segment lost 3 bases and the V segment lost 9 bases, leaving 6 bases of the junction unmatched. In germline, CDR1 is SEHNR, CDR2 FQNEAQ (reference sequence). The CDR3 extends over 13 amino acids. CDR3 nucleotides: TGTGCCAGTACTTTTAGCGGGGAAGAGACCCAGTACTTC. Encoded protein: CASTFSGEETQYF.

This clone was detected only a few times. V and J are TRBV6-6 and TRBJ2-5; no clear D. This CDR3 has 12 residues. The V end lost 0 bases, the J end lost 5 bases, and 4 bases lay between the germline ends. Germline CDR1 reads MNHNY; CDR2 reads SVGAGI (reference sequence). In DNA form, the CDR3 reads TGTGCCAGCAGTTACTCGAGCGAGACCCAGTACTTC. Protein: CASSYSSETQYF.

The chain combines TRBV27 with TRBJ2-7; a possible D gene is TRBD1 (5 bases). Trimming removed 5 bases from V and 3 bases from J, with 11 bases in between. The CDR3 has 13 amino acids. Germline values: CDR1 MNHEY, CDR2 SMNVEV (reference sequence). The CDR3: CASSDSRRYEQYF. The DNA of the CDR3 is TGTGCCAGCAGTGACAGCCGGCGCTACGAGCAGTACTTC.

This clone was found once. V gene TRBV7-2 combines with J gene TRBJ2-7; D not resolved. The V and J ends lost 6 bases and 5 bases respectively, with 8 bases between them. Germline CDR1 SGHTA, CDR2 FQGNSA. CDR3 length: 11 amino acids. The CDR3 region has the DNA TGTGCCAGCAGGATAGCTCACGAGCAGTACTTC. Residues: CASRIAHEQYF.

This clone showed up just once. At one boundary the junction diverges from the germline segment, which might be a read error. In nucleotides, the CDR3 is TGTGCTAGCAGCTTATCCCCAGACAATGAGCAGTTCTTC. This encodes CASSLSPDNEQFF. This chain links TRBV7-7 with TRBJ2-1; D is uncertain. Germline values: CDR1 SSHAT, CDR2 FNYEAQ (reference sequence). The CDR3 extends over 13 amino acids.

The rearrangement links TRBV7-9 to TRBJ2-3; TRBD1 aligns across 10 bases. Germline V gene data show CDR1 as SEHNR and CDR2 as FQNEAQ (reference sequence). V was pared by 5 bases and J by 4 bases, with 9 bases of the junction left unmatched. The CDR3 is 16 amino acids. The chain's CDR3 is CASSTRTGGPADTQYF. The CDR3 DNA reads as TGTGCCAGCAGCACCCGGACAGGGGGGCCGGCAGATACGCAGTATTTT.

This clone appeared a single time. V is TRBV5-6 and J is TRBJ2-6; 9 nucleotides agree with TRBD2. The germline CDR1 and CDR2 sequences are SGHDT and YYEEEE. With 1 base clipped from V and 0 bases from J, the junction kept 8 bases outside the gene matches. CDR3 length equals 19 residues. This CDR3 reads CASSLPPSGTISGANVLTF. In nucleotides, the CDR3 is TGTGCCAGCAGCTTGCCGCCTAGCGGGACGATCTCTGGGGCCAACGTCCTGACTTTC.

CDR3 bases: TGTGCCAGCGAAGGGGGGGCTTATGGCTACACCTTC. It codes for CASEGGAYGYTF. This chain joins TRBV6-6 and TRBJ1-2, with D possibly TRBD1 on 6 matching bases. Looked up from germline, CDR1 is MNHNY and CDR2 is SVGAGI (reference sequence). The CDR3 runs 12 residues. With 8 bases removed from V and 5 bases from J, the gap between germline ends came to 12 bases.

This sequence joins TRBV5-1 and TRBJ2-5; 8 positions agree with TRBD1. J gave up 2 bases and V 1 base, and 1 base lay outside the gene matches. Germline CDR1 is SGHRS and CDR2 is YFSETQ. The CDR3 runs 14 residues. CDR3 loop: CASSLRDRQETQYF. The CDR3, as DNA: TGCGCCAGCAGCTTGCGGGACAGGCAAGAGACCCAGTACTTC.

The chain has TRBV4-3 and TRBJ2-3; 8 bases agree with TRBD2. The CDR3 sequence is 17 residues long. Trimming took 1 base from V and 6 from J; bases not matched to a gene: 12. Germline values: CDR1 LGHNA, CDR2 YSLEER. This chain's CDR3 is CASSQVTAGATLDTQYF. The CDR3, as DNA: TGCGCCAGCAGCCAAGTTACAGCGGGGGCTACACTTGATACGCAGTATTTT.

This clone was found once. The chain uses TRBV7-9 and TRBJ2-7; TRBD2 is a possible D gene (6 bases). There are 13 residues in the CDR3. From germline, CDR1 is SEHNR and CDR2 FQNEAQ (reference sequence). V lost 4 bases and J 2 bases, leaving 9 bases between the germline ends. CDR3 region: CASSSPGAYEQYF. The CDR3 region has the DNA TGTGCCAGCAGCTCCCCGGGGGCCTACGAGCAGTACTTC.

J is TRBJ1-1 and V is TRBV28, with 8 positions matching TRBD1. The length of the CDR3 is 15 residues. Unmatched junction bases numbered 11, after V lost 6 bases and J lost 5 bases. Germline CDR1 MDHEN, CDR2 SYDVKM. CDR3 bases: TGTGCCAGCAGGGTGACAGGGGTGGTGTTGACTGAAGCTTTCTTT. Encoded protein: CASRVTGVVLTEAFF. The variable domain in full, with the rest retrieved from reference TRBV28 and TRBJ1-1, is DVKVTQSSRYLVKRTGEKVFLECVQDMDHENMFWYRQDPGLGLRLIYFSYDVKMKEKGDIPEGYSVSREKKERFSLILESASTNQTSMYLCASRVTGVVLTEAFFGQGTRLTVV.

The rearrangement joins TRBV5-1 to TRBJ2-1, with D tentatively TRBD2 (6 bases). This CDR3 is built from 16 residues. The V and J ends lost 0 bases and 4 bases respectively, with 14 bases between them. Germline V lookup: CDR1 SGHRS, CDR2 YFSETQ. CDR3 coding DNA: TGCGCCAGCAGCTTGGAAGCGGGTGGCTATTACAATGAGCAGTTCTTC. The encoded protein is CASSLEAGGYYNEQFF.

The gene calls are TRBV30 and TRBJ1-3; 7 positions agree with TRBD1. Germline lookup yields CDR1 GTSNPN and CDR2 SVGIG (reference sequence). The CDR3 runs to 14 residues. V shed 2 bases, J shed 4 bases, and the junction held 5 bases outside the gene matches. This CDR3 is CAWSSPGGGNTIYF. The CDR3 region has the DNA TGTGCCTGGAGTTCGCCAGGGGGAGGAAACACCATATATTTT. The full variable domain, its missing parts supplied by reference TRBV30 and TRBJ1-3, is SQTIHQWPATLVQPVGSPLSLECTVEGTSNPNLYWYRQAAGRGLQLLFYSVGIGQISSEVPQNLSASRPQDRQFILSSKKLLLSDSGFYLCAWSSPGGGNTIYFGEGSWLTVV.

CDR3: CASRRTGEEQYF. CDR3 DNA: TGTGCCAGCAGACGGACAGGGGAAGAGCAGTACTTC. V usage is TRBV25-1 and J usage is TRBJ2-7; 9 nucleotides match TRBD1. This CDR3 has 12 residues. Germline loops: CDR1 MGHDK, CDR2 SYGVNS. The ends lost 6 bases at V and 7 bases at J; junction bases unmatched: 4.

This chain joins TRBV7-9 and TRBJ2-1, with TRBD1 as a possible D gene (5 bases). V lost 1 base to trimming and J lost 10 bases, with 14 bases between them. Germline CDR1 SEHNR, CDR2 FQNEAQ (reference sequence). This CDR3 spans 14 amino acids. The CDR3 spells CASSLEGRTVEQFF. CDR3 in DNA: TGTGCCAGCAGCTTAGAGGGGCGGACCGTGGAGCAGTTCTTC.

The J gene is TRBJ1-5, the V gene TRBV19; perhaps TRBD1 as D (6 bases). Germline V gene sequence: CDR1 LNHDA, CDR2 SQIVND (reference sequence). V was clipped by 3 bases and J by 4 bases, with 13 bases between them. The CDR3 has 15 amino acids. This CDR3 reads CASSIYRDKNQPQHF. DNA for the CDR3: TGTGCCAGTAGTATTTATCGGGACAAAAATCAGCCCCAGCATTTT.

V is TRBV7-3 and J is TRBJ2-1; 8 bases line up with TRBD2. V was clipped by 3 bases and J by 1 base; unmatched bases: 5. CDR1 and CDR2 from the germline V gene are SGHTA and FQGTGA. The CDR3 consists of 16 residues. CDR3: CASSLDSGGSYNEQFF. CDR3 coding DNA: TGTGCCAGCAGCTTGGACAGCGGGGGATCCTACAATGAGCAGTTCTTC.

The chain carries TRBV14 and TRBJ1-1; D possibly corresponds to TRBD1 (6 bases). V lost 3 bases to trimming and J lost 5 bases, with 13 bases between them. CDR3 length: 14 residues. The germline V gene encodes CDR1 SGHDN and CDR2 FVKESK. The CDR3 DNA is TGTGCCAGCAGCCAGACCACAGGGCGGACTGAAGCTTTCTTT. Its translation is CASSQTTGRTEAFF.

This chain links TRBV19 with TRBJ1-5; the match to TRBD1 covers 7 bases. Germline CDR1 LNHDA, CDR2 SQIVND (reference sequence). J lost 6 bases, V lost 10 bases, and 15 bases had no gene match. The CDR3 spans 15 residues. The CDR3 DNA reads TGTGCCACCACGAGGGGCCAAGGGGGCTCTCAGCCCCAGCATTTT. As protein: CATTRGQGGSQPQHF. Variable domain in full (rest from reference TRBV19 and TRBJ1-5): DGGITQSPKYLFRKEGQNVTLSCEQNLNHDAMYWYRQDPGQGLRLIYYSQIVNDFQKGDIAEGYSVSREKKESFPLTVTSAQKNPTAFYLCATTRGQGGSQPQHFGDGTRLSIL.

The chain employs TRBV9 and TRBJ2-7; TRBD1 aligns across 10 bases. J was trimmed by 5 bases and V by 1 base; bases with no gene match: 6. This CDR3 spans 15 amino acids. Per germline, CDR1 SGDLS and CDR2 YYNGEE. The CDR3 region has the DNA TGTGCCAGCAGCGTAAAGACAGGGGGCTTTGACGAGCAGTACTTC. Residues: CASSVKTGGFDEQYF.

The chain links TRBV7-2 to TRBJ1-5; D is perhaps TRBD1 (6 bases). Germline V CDR1 and CDR2: SGHTA, FQGNSA. The V gene lost 1 base and the J gene lost 7 bases, with 17 bases spanning the gap. There are 16 residues in the CDR3. For the CDR3, the DNA is TGTGCCAGCAGCTTAGTTGGTGGGGGGGGGCAGCAGCCCCAGCATTTT. It specifies CASSLVGGGGQQPQHF.